The rows below give T cell receptor beta chains drawn from one sample of a study. TCRdb itself ran the 5' RACE reads through MiXCR, one entry per CDR3 protein. The data show about 42,000 distinct CDR3 sequences, less than 25% seen once. Sequenced input: Tregs sorted from blood. The receptors shown here come from a female donor with breast cancer. Each CDR3 is given with its conserved first and last residue. A D gene is named only where the DNA matches it firmly. Not every row has a clone size; where given, it reads once, few, many or a size class.

D gene: -; V gene: TRBV20-1; clone size: -; J gene: TRBJ2-7; CDR3 DNA: TGCAGTGCCACCGACTTTGACGAGCAGTACTTC; CDR3 protein: CSATDFDEQYF
D gene: -; V gene: TRBV28; clone size: few; J gene: TRBJ1-1; CDR3 DNA: TGTGCCAGCAGTCGGGGGGGCGCTTACACTGAAGCTTTCTTT; CDR3 protein: CASSRGGAYTEAFF
D gene: TRBD1; V gene: TRBV7-8; clone size: few; J gene: TRBJ1-5; CDR3 DNA: TGTGCCAGCAGCCATCAGGGGACAGGCGCTGGGTGGCCCCAGCATTTT; CDR3 protein: CASSHQGTGAGWPQHF
D gene: TRBD1; V gene: TRBV27; clone size: -; J gene: TRBJ2-3; CDR3 DNA: TGTGCCAGCACCCTACCGGAGACAGGGGACGGGGATACGCAGTATTTT; CDR3 protein: CASTLPETGDGDTQYF
D gene: -; V gene: TRBV6-6; clone size: many; J gene: TRBJ1-5; CDR3 DNA: TGTGCCAGCAGTCCGACAGGCGGGGGTCAGCCCCAGCATTTT; CDR3 protein: CASSPTGGGQPQHF
D gene: -; V gene: TRBV5-1; clone size: -; J gene: TRBJ2-7; CDR3 DNA: TGCGCCGGCAGCTTGTTCCTTACGGGGAACAACGAGCAGTACTTC; CDR3 protein: CAGSLFLTGNNEQYF
D gene: TRBD1; V gene: TRBV20-1; clone size: -; J gene: TRBJ2-7; CDR3 DNA: TGCAGTGCTAGAGGGGACAGGGACTACGAGCAGTACTTC; CDR3 protein: CSARGDRDYEQYF
D gene: TRBD1; V gene: TRBV7-9; clone size: many; J gene: TRBJ1-2; CDR3 DNA: TGTGCCAGCAGCCCGGACAGGGGAGATGGCTACACCTTC; CDR3 protein: CASSPDRGDGYTF
D gene: TRBD2; V gene: TRBV5-1; clone size: many; J gene: TRBJ2-7; CDR3 DNA: TGCGCCAGCAGATATGGACTAGCGGGAGAGTATGAGCAGTACTTC; CDR3 protein: CASRYGLAGEYEQYF
D gene: TRBD1; V gene: TRBV3-1; clone size: -; J gene: TRBJ2-1; CDR3 DNA: TGTGCCAGCAGCCACGCGGGACAGGGGGACAATGAGCAGTTCTTC; CDR3 protein: CASSHAGQGDNEQFF
D gene: TRBD2; V gene: TRBV20-1; clone size: -; J gene: TRBJ2-7; CDR3 DNA: TGCAGTGCTAGAGATCTGCTAGCGGGCACCTACGAGCAGTACTTC; CDR3 protein: CSARDLLAGTYEQYF
D gene: -; V gene: TRBV20-1; clone size: -; J gene: TRBJ2-4; CDR3 DNA: TGCAGTGCTAAGAATCCCAAAACAAGCATTCAGTACTTC; CDR3 protein: CSAKNPKTSIQYF
D gene: -; V gene: TRBV6-1; clone size: many; J gene: TRBJ1-6; CDR3 DNA: TGTGCCAGCAGTGAATTGAGACATCGTTCACCCCTCCACTTT; CDR3 protein: CASSELRHRSPLHF
D gene: -; V gene: TRBV7-9; clone size: few; J gene: TRBJ2-7; CDR3 DNA: TGTGCCAGCAGCTTAGCTGGGGGCCACGAGCAGTACTTC; CDR3 protein: CASSLAGGHEQYF
D gene: -; V gene: TRBV5-1; clone size: many; J gene: TRBJ2-7; CDR3 DNA: TGCGCCAGCAGCCCGGAGGGACAGAGCGACGAGCAGTACTTC; CDR3 protein: CASSPEGQSDEQYF
D gene: -; V gene: TRBV5-1; clone size: -; J gene: TRBJ1-1; CDR3 DNA: TGCGCCAGCAGCTTGGTAGGGGAGACTGAAGCTTTCTTT; CDR3 protein: CASSLVGETEAFF
D gene: -; V gene: TRBV5-5; clone size: many; J gene: TRBJ2-1; CDR3 DNA: TGTGCCAGCAGCTTGGATAGCGGTGAGCAGTTCTTC; CDR3 protein: CASSLDSGEQFF
D gene: -; V gene: TRBV6-5; clone size: many; J gene: TRBJ1-5; CDR3 DNA: TGTGCCAGCAGTTCCCTGGATTTTAATCAGCCCCAGCATTTT; CDR3 protein: CASSSLDFNQPQHF
D gene: TRBD1; V gene: TRBV4-1; clone size: many; J gene: TRBJ2-3; CDR3 DNA: TGCGCCAGCAGCGGACCCCAGGGGGCGCAAGAAGATACGCAGTATTTT; CDR3 protein: CASSGPQGAQEDTQYF
D gene: -; V gene: TRBV6-1; clone size: many; J gene: TRBJ2-1; CDR3 DNA: TGTGCCGGGGGAGGGAGGGGGTCACATGAGCAGTTCTTC; CDR3 protein: CAGGGRGSHEQFF
D gene: -; V gene: TRBV20-1; clone size: -; J gene: TRBJ2-5; CDR3 DNA: TGCAGCGCCCGGGGGTTGTCACACAGGGAGGTCGGAGAGACCCAGTACTTC; CDR3 protein: CSARGLSHREVGETQYF
D gene: -; V gene: TRBV27; clone size: many; J gene: TRBJ2-7; CDR3 DNA: TGTGCCAGCAGATGGGGTGGGCAGGCCTCCTACGAGCAGTACTTC; CDR3 protein: CASRWGGQASYEQYF
D gene: -; V gene: TRBV5-1; clone size: many; J gene: TRBJ1-1; CDR3 DNA: TGCGCCAGCAGCACCTTCACAATGAACACTGAAGCTTTCTTT; CDR3 protein: CASSTFTMNTEAFF
D gene: TRBD2; V gene: TRBV10-2; clone size: -; J gene: TRBJ2-3; CDR3 DNA: TGCGCCGCACTAGCGGGCGGTTCAGATACGCAGTATTTT; CDR3 protein: CAALAGGSDTQYF
D gene: -; V gene: TRBV5-1; clone size: -; J gene: TRBJ1-6; CDR3 DNA: TGCGCCAGCAGCTCCGGGACTGAAGATTCACCCCTCCACTTT; CDR3 protein: CASSSGTEDSPLHF
D gene: -; V gene: TRBV20-1; clone size: few; J gene: TRBJ2-1; CDR3 DNA: TGCAGTGCTAGAGATTTAGGTAGGCGACAAGACAATGAGCAGTTCTTC; CDR3 protein: CSARDLGRRQDNEQFF
D gene: -; V gene: TRBV7-6; clone size: few; J gene: TRBJ2-5; CDR3 DNA: TGTGCCAGCAGCCCCCGGCACGGTGCCCAGTACTTC; CDR3 protein: CASSPRHGAQYF
D gene: -; V gene: TRBV12-3/TRBV12-4; clone size: many; J gene: TRBJ1-2; CDR3 DNA: TGTGCCAGCAGTTTAACGGCTGGCTACACCTTC; CDR3 protein: CASSLTAGYTF
D gene: TRBD1; V gene: TRBV6-5; clone size: many; J gene: TRBJ2-7; CDR3 DNA: TGTGCCAGCAGTCCCCGGACAGGGCGGTACGAGCAGTACTTC; CDR3 protein: CASSPRTGRYEQYF
D gene: -; V gene: TRBV4-1; clone size: many; J gene: TRBJ2-1; CDR3 DNA: TGCGCCAGCAGCCAAGTTTGGGGGGACTCCTACAATGAGCAGTTCTTC; CDR3 protein: CASSQVWGDSYNEQFF
D gene: -; V gene: TRBV6-1; clone size: -; J gene: TRBJ2-7; CDR3 DNA: TGTGCCAGCAGCGTACAGCGCCCACTACTCTACGAGCAGTACTTC; CDR3 protein: CASSVQRPLLYEQYF
D gene: TRBD1; V gene: TRBV29-1; clone size: -; J gene: TRBJ2-5; CDR3 DNA: TGCAGCGTTGAAAAGGCGGACAGGGAACAAGAGACCCAGTACTTC; CDR3 protein: CSVEKADREQETQYF
D gene: TRBD2; V gene: TRBV7-8; clone size: many; J gene: TRBJ2-1; CDR3 DNA: TGTGCCAGCAGTAAACCGGGACTAGCGGGGAATGAGCAGTTCTTC; CDR3 protein: CASSKPGLAGNEQFF
D gene: -; V gene: TRBV5-6; clone size: few; J gene: TRBJ1-5; CDR3 DNA: TGTGCCAGCAGCCTAACCATCCGGGACGGTAATCAGCCCCAGCATTTT; CDR3 protein: CASSLTIRDGNQPQHF
D gene: TRBD1; V gene: TRBV7-9; clone size: few; J gene: TRBJ2-2; CDR3 DNA: TGTGCCAGCAGCTTAGGAGGGGGCGCTTGGGAGCTGTTTTTT; CDR3 protein: CASSLGGGAWELFF
D gene: -; V gene: TRBV28; clone size: many; J gene: TRBJ1-6; CDR3 DNA: TGTGCCAGCAGTTTATTGCAGGGGAATAATTCACCCCTCCACTTT; CDR3 protein: CASSLLQGNNSPLHF
D gene: -; V gene: TRBV6-5; clone size: many; J gene: TRBJ2-1; CDR3 DNA: TGTGCCAGCAGCCCACCTACTCGACACTCTGGGACCTACAATGAGCAGTTCTTC; CDR3 protein: CASSPPTRHSGTYNEQFF
D gene: TRBD1; V gene: TRBV5-1; clone size: many; J gene: TRBJ1-5; CDR3 DNA: TGCGCCAGCAGCATGGGACAGGGCAGCAATCAGCCCCAGCATTTT; CDR3 protein: CASSMGQGSNQPQHF
D gene: TRBD1; V gene: TRBV5-1; clone size: many; J gene: TRBJ1-1; CDR3 DNA: TGCGCCAGCAGCCCAGTCCCGGGACAGGGGGCAGTGACTGAAGCTTTCTTT; CDR3 protein: CASSPVPGQGAVTEAFF
D gene: -; V gene: TRBV7-3; clone size: many; J gene: TRBJ1-1; CDR3 DNA: TGTGCCAGCAGCTTACAGGGGCAAACGACTGAAGCTTTCTTT; CDR3 protein: CASSLQGQTTEAFF